A single sample is the source of the 14 T cell receptor beta chains below, sequenced in a study of Ad26.COV2.S vaccination and SARS-CoV-2 variants. Treatment described: roughly 20 received Ad26.COV2.S at low or high dose, single or two shots; about 5 received placebo; per-sample allocation not given. On day 63 after the first injection, vaccine and placebo recipients gave samples. Sequencing used immunoSEQ multiplex PCR; TCRdb keeps in-frame clones, though not all of them. Among about 280,000 clones listed, approximately 87% were seen once. This specimen consisted of peripheral blood, obtained in a trial of Ad26.COV2.S vaccine versus placebo. Receptor source: a person between 18 and 65 years old who received the Ad26.COV2.S COVID-19 vaccine or a placebo.

The rearrangement uses TRBV6-5 and TRBJ1-2; 7 positions match TRBD1. CDR1 is MNHEY, CDR2 SVGAGI, per germline. There are 14 residues in the CDR3. V was pared by 2 bases and J by 4 bases, with 4 bases of the junction left unmatched. The CDR3 protein is CASSYGGQSYGYTF. The CDR3 nucleotides read TGTGCCAGCAGTTACGGGGGACAGTCCTATGGCTACACCTTC.

This sequence joins TRBV6-6 and TRBJ2-6; 9 bases match TRBD1. V was pared by 6 bases and J by 4 bases, with 19 bases of the junction left unmatched. Germline CDR1 is MNHNY and CDR2 is SVGAGI (reference sequence). The CDR3 spans 20 residues. CDR3 amino acids: CASSKRFDGTGKIGANVLTF. The CDR3 DNA reads as TGTGCCAGCAGCAAGAGGTTCGATGGGACAGGGAAAATCGGGGCCAACGTCCTGACTTTC.

The chain has TRBV20-1 and TRBJ1-2, with 7 bases matching TRBD1. The CDR3 spans 14 residues. Germline V gene lookup returns CDR1 DFQATT and CDR2 SNEGSKA (reference sequence). V shed 3 bases, J shed 4 bases, and the junction held 8 bases outside the gene matches. The CDR3 loop is CSASRQGGAYGYTF. The CDR3 nucleotides read TGCAGTGCTAGTCGACAGGGAGGGGCCTATGGCTACACCTTC.

This clone was counted a single time. The rearrangement uses TRBV19 and TRBJ2-5; D is perhaps TRBD1 or TRBD2 (6 bases each). CDR1 is LNHDA, CDR2 SQIVND, per germline (reference sequence). There are 14 residues in the CDR3. Trimming took off 8 bases at V and 2 bases at J, with 15 bases between the two ends. CDR3 in DNA: TGTGCCAGTTCGGGGGCTACAGGACAAGAGACCCAGTACTTC. Translation: CASSGATGQETQYF.

This chain uses TRBV6-5 with TRBJ1-2, with TRBD1 as a possible D gene (5 bases). Per germline, CDR1 MNHEY and CDR2 SVGAGI. With 6 bases removed from V and 3 bases from J, the gap between germline ends came to 11 bases. The CDR3 contains 13 residues. As DNA, the CDR3 is TGTGCCAGCAGCCGACTGGGGCACTATGGCTACACCTTC. It encodes CASSRLGHYGYTF.

The chain uses TRBV5-1 and TRBJ2-7; 8 nucleotides align to TRBD2. J was trimmed by 7 bases and V by 4 bases; bases with no gene match: 16. The germline V gene has CDR1 SGHRS and CDR2 YFSETQ. CDR3 length equals 16 residues. The CDR3 sequence: CASSPIPLAASGEQYF. DNA of the CDR3: TGCGCCAGCAGCCCCATACCACTAGCGGCCAGTGGTGAGCAGTACTTC.

This sequence joins TRBV3-1 (or the pseudogene TRBV3-2) and TRBJ1-4; possible D gene TRBD1, 5 bases. The CDR3 contains 13 residues. Looked up from germline, CDR1 is LGHDT and CDR2 is YNNKEL (reference sequence). V dropped 10 bases and J dropped 4 bases, with 13 bases sitting between them. The CDR3 nucleotides read TGTGCCACACGGGACGAAATTAATGAAAAACTGTTTTTT. This translates into CATRDEINEKLFF.

The rearrangement uses TRBV6-4 and TRBJ1-2; no firm D call. This CDR3 has 20 amino acids. Trimming removed 6 bases from V and 0 bases from J, with 29 bases in between. The V gene's germline CDR1 is MRHNA and CDR2 SNTAGT. CDR3 bases: TGTGCCAGCAGCCTAAGCCAGAATCCAGGTTTTGGGTTAGCTAACTATGGCTACACCTTC. Amino acids: CASSLSQNPGFGLANYGYTF.

This clone was counted a few times. The rearrangement links TRBV27 to TRBJ1-5, with D possibly being TRBD1 (6 bases). This CDR3 has 15 residues. Trimming cost V 2 bases and J 1 base, with 9 bases left between them. Germline-derived CDR1 and CDR2 are MNHEY and SMNVEV (reference sequence). The DNA of the CDR3 is TGTGCCAGCAGTTTAGGGGGCCTCAGCAATCAGCCCCAGCATTTT. Its translation: CASSLGGLSNQPQHF.

The V and J genes are TRBV7-2 and TRBJ2-3; 13 bases align to TRBD2. V trimming: 5 bases; J trimming: 5 bases; junction bases outside the gene matches: 10. This CDR3 comprises 17 residues. Germline V CDR1 and CDR2: SGHTA, FQGNSA. In DNA form, the CDR3 reads TGTGCCAGCAGCCCAGTCGGACTAGCGGGAGCGAAAGATACGCAGTATTTT. Its protein product is CASSPVGLAGAKDTQYF. Full variable domain (outside the CDR3, taken from reference TRBV7-2 and TRBJ2-3): GAGVSQSPSNKVTEKGKDVELRCDPISGHTALYWYRQSLGQGLEFLIYFQGNSAPDKSGLPSDRFSAERTGGSVSTLTIQRTQQEDSAVYLCASSPVGLAGAKDTQYFGPGTRLTVL.

This clone was observed a single time. The J gene is TRBJ1-1, the V gene TRBV7-9; tentatively, D is TRBD1 (6 bases). Trimming took 7 bases from V and 5 from J, leaving 17 bases between them. From germline, CDR1 is SEHNR and CDR2 FQNEAQ (reference sequence). The CDR3 is made up of 14 amino acids. The CDR3 DNA reads TGTGCCAGCACCTTGGGGGCGGCGGGGACTGAAGCTTTCTTT. This encodes CASTLGAAGTEAFF.

This chain links TRBV3-1 (or the pseudogene TRBV3-2) with TRBJ2-7; no clear D gene. CDR3 size: 14 residues. Germline values: CDR1 LGHDT, CDR2 YNNKEL (reference sequence). V dropped 4 bases and J dropped 4 bases, with 14 bases sitting between them. The CDR3 DNA reads as TGTGCCAGCAGCCCCATCCAGAGTTCTTACGAGCAGTACTTC. Its translation is CASSPIQSSYEQYF.

The rearrangement uses TRBV7-2 and TRBJ1-6, with a weak D call TRBD1 (5 bases). The CDR3 is made up of 13 amino acids. The ends were cut back, 5 bases at V and 13 bases at J, with 15 bases in the middle. Germline CDR1 and CDR2: SGHTA and FQGNSA. The CDR3 DNA sequence: TGTGCCAGCAGCATTGAAATGAGGGGCCCCCTCCACTTT. It is translated as CASSIEMRGPLHF.

This clone was counted once. At one boundary the junction diverges from the germline segment, which might be a read error. The genes are TRBV11-1 and TRBJ2-1; TRBD1 aligns across 11 bases. The CDR3 is 15 amino acids. Germline values: CDR1 SGHAT, CDR2 FQDESV (reference sequence). The CDR3 is CASSFGQGAMNEQFF. CDR3 nucleotide sequence: TGTGCCAGTAGCTTCGGACAGGGGGCAATGAATGAGCAGTTCTTC.